These 30 T cell receptor beta chains came from one sample sequenced in a study of CD8+ T cells in alopecia areata. RNA was extracted and reverse transcribed into cDNA as the sequencing template. Data came from immunoSEQ multiplex PCR; TCRdb stores just in-frame clones and leaves some out. The profile shows about 190,000 clones, about 60% of them singletons. Treatment indicated: oral pan-JAK inhibitor, 5-10 mg twice daily. Source: CD8+ T cells sorted from blood, taken at week 24, from a patient treated with tofacitinib. Receptor source: a human donor with alopecia areata.

V is TRBV5-1 and J is TRBJ2-1, with D unclear. Between the trimmed V and J ends, which lost 2 bases and 10 bases, there was a span of 7 bases. The CDR3 runs to 11 residues. The germline V gene encodes CDR1 SGHRS and CDR2 YFSETQ. The CDR3 protein is CASSFGPEQFF. For the CDR3, the DNA is TGCGCCAGCAGCTTCGGGCCGGAGCAGTTCTTC.

This clone occurred a few times. This chain uses TRBV10-2 with TRBJ2-7; TRBD1 matches at 10 bases. V dropped 3 bases and J dropped 4; count of bases not matched to a gene: 9. The CDR3 spans 16 residues. Germline values: CDR1 WSHSY, CDR2 SAAADI. CDR3 sequence reads: CASSESSGTGVYEQYF. The CDR3 DNA is TGCGCCAGCAGTGAATCCTCCGGGACAGGGGTATACGAGCAGTACTTC.

The chain couples TRBV9 to TRBJ2-5, with a tentative D call TRBD1 (7 bases). V lost 3 bases, J lost 4 bases, and 13 bases lay in between. From germline, CDR1 is SGDLS and CDR2 YYNGEE. This CDR3 is built from 14 residues. The CDR3 loop reads CASSGARGVETQYF. The CDR3 coding sequence is TGTGCCAGCAGCGGAGCCAGGGGGGTAGAGACCCAGTACTTC.

The rearrangement joins TRBV13 to TRBJ2-7; 10 bases align to TRBD1. The CDR3 is 17 amino acids. CDR1 is PRHDT and CDR2 is FYEKMQ in the germline V gene (reference sequence). The V gene end was trimmed by 4 bases and the J gene end by 0 bases; junction bases not matched to a gene: 9. CDR3 region: CASSSPTGTGASYEQYF. CDR3 DNA sequence: TGTGCCAGCAGCTCACCTACCGGGACAGGGGCCTCCTACGAGCAGTACTTC.

This clone was observed a handful of times. This chain joins TRBV27 and TRBJ2-2; D remains unclear. This CDR3 region has 14 residues. In germline, CDR1 is MNHEY, CDR2 SMNVEV (reference sequence). Trimming left V 2 bases short and J 0 bases short, with 4 bases between. In DNA form, the CDR3 reads TGTGCCAGCAGTTTAATATCGAACACCGGGGAGCTGTTTTTT. Translating it yields CASSLISNTGELFF.

The chain combines TRBV6-6 with TRBJ2-4; either TRBD1 or TRBD2 may supply D (5 bases each). Germline loops: CDR1 MNHNY, CDR2 SVGAGI (reference sequence). CDR3 length equals 12 residues. V was cut by 6 bases and J by 8 bases, with 11 bases left in between. CDR3 DNA sequence: TGTGCCAGCAGCCCCGGGACCGACATTCAGTACTTC. Translation: CASSPGTDIQYF.

J is TRBJ2-4 and V is TRBV5-1, with D perhaps TRBD2 (6 bases). V dropped 2 bases and J dropped 2 bases, with 8 bases sitting between them. Germline CDR1 reads SGHRS; CDR2 reads YFSETQ. CDR3 size: 14 residues. CDR3 residues: CASSFGGPKNIQYF. For the CDR3, the DNA is TGCGCCAGCAGCTTCGGGGGACCCAAAAACATTCAGTACTTC.

The chain joins TRBV13 to TRBJ2-7; 8 nucleotides agree with TRBD2. CDR3 length: 16 amino acids. V trimming: 4 bases; J trimming: 2 bases; junction bases outside the gene matches: 10. CDR1 PRHDT and CDR2 FYEKMQ come from the germline V gene (reference sequence). This chain's CDR3 is CASSSRGGFATYEQYF. CDR3 bases: TGTGCCAGCAGCTCCCGGGGGGGGTTTGCTACCTACGAGCAGTACTTC.

The V call is TRBV1, the J call TRBJ1-3; the D call of TRBD1 is as the table states it, not checked on the DNA. TRBV1 is deemed a pseudogene. This CDR3 is built from 15 residues. The CDR3 loop reads CTSSGDSPAGNTIYF. Written as DNA, the CDR3 is TGCACCAGCAGCGGTGACAGTCCTGCTGGAAACACCATATATTTT.

This clone turned up a few times. The CDR3 region is CASSSHSTDTQYF. For the CDR3, the DNA is TGTGCCAGCAGCTCACACTCTACAGATACGCAGTATTTT. V gene TRBV11-1 combines with J gene TRBJ2-3, with no clear D. This CDR3 region has 13 residues. Germline loops: CDR1 SGHAT, CDR2 FQDESV (reference sequence). With 4 bases removed from V and 3 bases from J, the gap between germline ends came to 8 bases.

CDR3: CASSQLDRDTDTQYF. Here the CDR3 DNA reads TGTGCCAGCAGCCAATTGGACAGGGACACGGATACGCAGTATTTT. The chain recombines TRBV4-2 with TRBJ2-3; 8 positions match TRBD1. The germline CDR1 and CDR2 sequences are LGHNA and YNFKEQ. The V and J ends lost 2 bases and 6 bases, in that order; junction bases with no gene match: 7. The CDR3 spans 15 residues.

The chain uses TRBV6-6 and TRBJ2-7, with 10 bases lining up with TRBD1. The CDR3 length is 15 residues. Germline V gives CDR1 MNHNY, CDR2 SVGAGI (reference sequence). V lost 7 bases and J lost 4; bases outside the gene matches: 10. CDR3 loop: CASINQGQGYYEQYF. DNA of the CDR3: TGTGCCAGCATTAACCAGGGACAGGGGTATTACGAGCAGTACTTC.

The chain carries TRBV29-1 and TRBJ2-2; no definite D call. Germline V gene lookup returns CDR1 SQVTM and CDR2 ANQGSEA. This CDR3 is 15 amino acids long. Trimming shortened V by 5 bases and J by 4 bases, and 17 bases separated the two germline ends. The CDR3 nucleotides are TGCAGCGTTTGGCCCCAAGGCAGCCTCACCGGGGAGCTGTTTTTT. Translated: CSVWPQGSLTGELFF.

The chain has TRBV9 and TRBJ1-4; D is unresolved. This CDR3 has 14 amino acids. V lost 3 bases and J 8 bases, leaving 14 bases between the germline ends. The V gene's germline CDR1 is SGDLS and CDR2 YYNGEE. CDR3 DNA: TGTGCCAGCAGCGCTTCGGGGAAGCGGGAAAAACTGTTTTTT. Its protein is CASSASGKREKLFF.

This clone was counted a few times. CDR3 coding DNA: TGTGCTAGTGAACTCGACAGGGACTATGGCTACACCTTC. This codes for CASELDRDYGYTF. The chain has TRBV12-5 and TRBJ1-2, with TRBD1 matching 7 bases. The germline V gene encodes CDR1 LGHNT and CDR2 FRNRAP. The CDR3 loop spans 13 amino acids. V lost 7 bases, J lost 3 bases, and 5 bases stayed unmatched.

The gene calls are TRBV10-3 and TRBJ1-1; a weak D match, TRBD1 (5 bases). Trimming cost V 2 bases and J 1 base, with 14 bases left between them. The CDR3 loop spans 16 amino acids. Germline CDR1 is ENHRY and CDR2 is SYGVKD. The CDR3 sequence: CAISEPTYTGNTEAFF. CDR3 coding DNA: TGTGCCATCAGTGAGCCAACTTACACAGGGAACACTGAAGCTTTCTTT.

The chain recombines TRBV7-8 with TRBJ1-1; tentative D call: TRBD1 (5 bases). Trimming took 1 base from V and 5 from J, leaving 8 bases between them. The CDR3 runs to 13 residues. From germline, CDR1 is SGHVS and CDR2 FQNEAQ. DNA of the CDR3: TGTGCCAGCAGCTTAGTATGGGGGACTGAAGCTTTCTTT. Its translation: CASSLVWGTEAFF.

The rearrangement uses TRBV29-1 and TRBJ2-7; D gene uncertain. The germline CDR1 and CDR2 sequences are SQVTM and ANQGSEA. Trimming pared 7 bases from V and 3 bases from J, leaving 10 bases between. The CDR3 loop spans 11 amino acids. The chain's CDR3 is CSAQANYEQYF. The CDR3 DNA follows: TGCAGCGCGCAGGCTAACTACGAGCAGTACTTC.

This clone showed up just a few times. J is TRBJ2-3 and V is TRBV30, with D possibly being TRBD2 (5 bases). Germline CDR1 and CDR2: GTSNPN and SVGIG (reference sequence). This CDR3 has 12 amino acids. V lost 2 bases and J 8 bases, leaving 11 bases between the germline ends. CDR3 in DNA: TGTGCCTGGAGTAGCATCACTAGTACGCAGTATTTT. The encoded protein is CAWSSITSTQYF.

This clone came up a few times. J is TRBJ2-5 and V is TRBV7-9, with D possibly matching TRBD1 (5 bases). The CDR3 has 14 residues. V lost 6 bases and J 3 bases, leaving 14 bases between the germline ends. In germline, CDR1 is SEHNR, CDR2 FQNEAQ (reference sequence). In nucleotides, the CDR3 is TGTGCCAGCAGAGGGGTTGGCACTGAAGAGACCCAGTACTTC. It codes for CASRGVGTEETQYF.

The V gene is TRBV4-1, the J gene TRBJ1-1; 7 nucleotides line up with TRBD1. This CDR3 contains 15 residues. CDR1 is MGHRA and CDR2 is YSYEKL in the germline V gene. Trimming cost V 2 bases and J 4 bases; bases outside gene matches: 7. The CDR3, as DNA: TGCGCCAGCAGCCAACCTGGGAGGACAGGCACTGAAGCTTTCTTT. It encodes CASSQPGRTGTEAFF.

The chain has TRBV4-2 and TRBJ1-1; 8 bases match TRBD1. The CDR3 sequence is 15 residues long. Trimming at V came to 2 bases and at J to 1 base, leaving 3 bases not matched to a gene. The germline V gene encodes CDR1 LGHNA and CDR2 YNFKEQ. The CDR3 DNA is TGTGCCAGCAGCCAATCCGGGACAGGGAACACTGAAGCTTTCTTT. Protein sequence: CASSQSGTGNTEAFF.

As regards this clone: The sample holds other DNA sequences that translate to the same CDR3. V is TRBV29-1 and J is TRBJ1-2; no definite D call. CDR1 is SQVTM, CDR2 ANQGSEA, per germline. Trimming cost V 4 bases and J 4 bases, with 7 bases left between them. There are 11 residues in the CDR3. The CDR3 bases are TGCAGCGTTGCTGGGCGCTATGGCTACACCTTC. Its translation is CSVAGRYGYTF.

This clone appeared a few times. CDR3 nucleotides: TGTGCCAGCAGACTCGGGGCCAACGTCCTGACTTTC. This translates into CASRLGANVLTF. The rearrangement links TRBV27 to TRBJ2-6; no clear D. The germline V gene has CDR1 MNHEY and CDR2 SMNVEV (reference sequence). The CDR3 extends over 12 amino acids. The V end lost 6 bases, the J end lost 4 bases, and 4 bases lay between the germline ends.

The V call is TRBV13, the J call TRBJ2-3; no clear D. The germline V and J ends were trimmed by 5 bases and 2 bases, with 5 bases remaining between them. This CDR3 has 12 amino acids. Germline V gene lookup returns CDR1 PRHDT and CDR2 FYEKMQ (reference sequence). The CDR3 is CASSHYTDTQYF. The CDR3 nucleotides read TGTGCCAGCAGCCACTACACAGATACGCAGTATTTT.

The chain combines TRBV5-6 with TRBJ1-2, with unresolved D. V lost 2 bases to trimming and J lost 4 bases, with 9 bases between them. The germline CDR1 and CDR2 sequences are SGHDT and YYEEEE. The CDR3 length is 13 residues. This CDR3 is CASSFGLLYGYTF. Written as DNA, the CDR3 is TGTGCCAGCAGCTTTGGTCTGCTCTATGGCTACACCTTC.

The chain has TRBV9 and TRBJ2-1; TRBD2 agrees at 11 bases. The CDR3 sequence is 17 residues long. Trimming cost V 3 bases and J 2 bases; bases outside gene matches: 7. CDR1 is SGDLS and CDR2 is YYNGEE in the germline V gene. The CDR3 DNA follows: TGTGCCAGCAGCGAACCTCTAGCGGGGGGCACCTACAATGAGCAGTTCTTC. Amino acids: CASSEPLAGGTYNEQFF.

The chain's CDR3 is CASSLSDTETQYF. The CDR3 DNA follows: TGTGCCAGCAGTTTATCGGATACAGAGACCCAGTACTTC. The V and J genes are TRBV27 and TRBJ2-5; D ambiguous. CDR1 MNHEY and CDR2 SMNVEV come from the germline V gene (reference sequence). The CDR3 extends over 13 amino acids. The V end lost 0 bases, the J end lost 4 bases, and 6 bases lay between the germline ends.

This chain connects TRBV4-2 to TRBJ2-5; possibly TRBD2 for D (6 bases). The CDR3 has 15 residues. V lost 1 base and J 3 bases, leaving 12 bases between the germline ends. Looked up from germline, CDR1 is LGHNA and CDR2 is YNFKEQ. The CDR3 bases are TGTGCCAGCAGCCAAGTAGGGGAGGCGGAAGAGACCCAGTACTTC. Its translation is CASSQVGEAEETQYF.

As for this clone: Other DNA sequences from this sample encode an identical CDR3 as well. The CDR3 region has the DNA TGCGCCAGCAGCCAAGGGGGCGCATATAATGAGCAGTTCTTC. Translating gives CASSQGGAYNEQFF. The rearrangement uses TRBV4-1 and TRBJ2-1; a weak D match, TRBD1 (5 bases). The CDR3 is 14 amino acids. V was cut by 1 base and J by 7 bases, with 11 bases left in between. Germline V lookup: CDR1 MGHRA, CDR2 YSYEKL.